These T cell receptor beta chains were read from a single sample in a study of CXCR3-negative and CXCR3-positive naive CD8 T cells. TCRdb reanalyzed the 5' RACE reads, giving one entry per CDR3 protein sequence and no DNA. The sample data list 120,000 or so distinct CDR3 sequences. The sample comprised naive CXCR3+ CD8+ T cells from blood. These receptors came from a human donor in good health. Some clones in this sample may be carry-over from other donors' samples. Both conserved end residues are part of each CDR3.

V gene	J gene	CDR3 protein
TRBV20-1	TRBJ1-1	CSAYWDSPQAAFF
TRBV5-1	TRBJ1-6	CASSPGEHNSPLHF
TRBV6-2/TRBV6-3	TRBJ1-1	CASSDGPNTEAFF
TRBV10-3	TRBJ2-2	CAIRGPQDGANTGELFF
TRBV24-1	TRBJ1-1	CATLRDRETEAFF
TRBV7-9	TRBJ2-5	CASSPDSQETHYF
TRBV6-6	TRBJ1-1	CASSYDTEAFF
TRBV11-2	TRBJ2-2	CASSWDFTGELFF
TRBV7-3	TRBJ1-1	CASSLNSNTEAFF
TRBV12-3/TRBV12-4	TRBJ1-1	CASTTDTEAFF
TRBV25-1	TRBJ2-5	CASSEVQETQYF
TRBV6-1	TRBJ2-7	CAGSPRHSSYEQYF
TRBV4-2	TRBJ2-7	CASSQEGTGTYEQYF
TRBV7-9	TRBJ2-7	CASSSPSADASYEQYF
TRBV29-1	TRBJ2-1	CSAREALVYNEQFF
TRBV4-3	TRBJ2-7	CASSQNFGQVLYEQYF
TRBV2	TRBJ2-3	CASSDRGLAAADTQYF
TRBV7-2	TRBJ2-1	CASSLSGSYNEQFF
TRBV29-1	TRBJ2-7	CSAEMGTETYEQYF
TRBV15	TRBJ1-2	CATSREGLDGYTF
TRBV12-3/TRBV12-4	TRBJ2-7	CASGQTGRGPAEQYF
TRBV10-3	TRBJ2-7	CAISRQGTSSYEQYF
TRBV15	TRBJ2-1	CATSRPMVSYNEQFF
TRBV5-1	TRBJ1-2	CASSLTGENYGYTF
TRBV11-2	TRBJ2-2	CASSLDPDDSNTGELFF
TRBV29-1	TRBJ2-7	CSVVFGGGEQYF
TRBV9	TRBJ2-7	CASSNHWVDEQYF
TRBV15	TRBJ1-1	CATSREGTEAFF
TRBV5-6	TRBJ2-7	CASSLDLGLDEQYF
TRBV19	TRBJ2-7	CASSTGQGADEQYF